The 31 T cell receptor beta chains given below trace back to one sample, sequenced in a study of blood T cell repertoires in COVID-19. Some clones are missing from TCRdb's copy, which holds only in-frame ones; the method was immunoSEQ multiplex PCR. The repertoire holds tens of thousands of clones, with more than 70% as singletons. The sample consisted of peripheral blood. The origin of the receptors is a human donor in a cohort sampled during active COVID-19.

The rearrangement joins TRBV5-1 to TRBJ2-5, with a possible D match to TRBD1 (5 bases). Germline V lookup: CDR1 SGHRS, CDR2 YFSETQ. The CDR3 consists of 13 residues. The ends were cut back, 4 bases at V and 5 bases at J, with 12 bases in the middle. CDR3 coding DNA: TGCGCCAGCAGCCTGGGGCAGGTTGAGACCCAGTACTTC. It specifies CASSLGQVETQYF.

The genes are TRBV27 and TRBJ2-7, with 10 bases identical to TRBD1. Per germline, CDR1 MNHEY and CDR2 SMNVEV (reference sequence). The CDR3 sequence is 15 residues long. Trimming removed 5 bases from V and 3 bases from J; junction bases left unmatched: 7. The CDR3 is CASSPFGQGDYEQYF. CDR3 in DNA: TGTGCCAGCAGTCCCTTCGGACAGGGGGACTACGAGCAGTACTTC.

The V and J genes are TRBV29-1 and TRBJ2-5, with 8 bases identical to TRBD1. V gave up 5 bases and J gave up 5 bases; unmatched junction bases: 10. This CDR3 region has 14 residues. Germline CDR1 SQVTM, CDR2 ANQGSEA. CDR3 protein: CSVLDRVGLETQYF. CDR3 in DNA: TGCAGCGTTTTGGACAGGGTGGGGTTGGAGACCCAGTACTTC.

The chain recombines TRBV24-1 with TRBJ2-7, with 10 bases identical to TRBD1. The CDR3 has 15 residues. Trimming took 3 bases from V and 6 from J; bases not matched to a gene: 7. Germline V gives CDR1 KGHDR, CDR2 SFDVKD. The CDR3 loop is CATSDPQWTGGEQYF. The CDR3 DNA reads TGTGCCACCAGTGATCCGCAATGGACAGGGGGCGAGCAGTACTTC.

This chain links TRBV7-8 with TRBJ1-4; tentative D call: TRBD1 (6 bases). Trimming pared 1 base from V and 9 bases from J, leaving 15 bases between. This CDR3 has 15 amino acids. CDR1 is SGHVS, CDR2 FQNEAQ, per germline. The CDR3 loop is CASSLGTVGAKKLFF. The CDR3 DNA reads as TGTGCCAGCAGCTTAGGGACAGTAGGAGCGAAAAAACTGTTTTTT. Full variable domain (outside the CDR3, taken from reference TRBV7-8 and TRBJ1-4): GAGVSQSPRYKVAKRGQDVALRCDPISGHVSLFWYQQALGQGPEFLTYFQNEAQLDKSGLPSDRFFAERPEGSVSTLKIQRTQQEDSAVYLCASSLGTVGAKKLFFGSGTQLSVL.

CDR3 sequence (DNA): TGTGCCAGTAGTATAGATCGGCTAGCACTGAACAATGAGCAGTTCTTC. It translates to CASSIDRLALNNEQFF. This chain links TRBV19 with TRBJ2-1; tentative D call: TRBD2 (5 bases). The CDR3 extends over 16 amino acids. Deletions cut 0 bases from V and 5 bases from J, with 14 bases between. Germline V gives CDR1 LNHDA, CDR2 SQIVND (reference sequence).

To note about this clone: Other nucleotide sequences in the sample specify the same CDR3. The chain combines TRBV6-5 with TRBJ1-6; 9 bases fit TRBD1. V shed 6 bases, J shed 10 bases, and the junction held 1 base outside the gene matches. Germline V gives CDR1 MNHEY, CDR2 SVGAGI. This CDR3 is 12 amino acids long. CDR3: CASRTGGSPLHF. In DNA, the CDR3 is TGTGCCAGCAGGACAGGGGGATCACCCCTCCACTTT.

The chain has TRBV2 and TRBJ2-7; 7 nucleotides line up with TRBD1. The trim removed 5 bases at V and 7 bases at J, leaving 11 bases unmatched. The CDR3 extends over 14 amino acids. Germline CDR1 and CDR2: SNHLY and FYNNEI. The chain's CDR3 is CASSRDRPPDEQYF. CDR3 nucleotide sequence: TGTGCCAGCAGTAGGGACAGACCTCCGGATGAGCAGTACTTC.

This chain links TRBV30 with TRBJ2-3; the match to TRBD1 covers 7 bases. The CDR3 consists of 14 residues. Germline trimming cut 4 bases from V and 0 bases from J; bases unmatched to any gene: 4. Germline lookup yields CDR1 GTSNPN and CDR2 SVGIG (reference sequence). The CDR3 DNA sequence: TGTGCCTGGAACAGGGGCCCGAGCACAGATACGCAGTATTTT. Its translation is CAWNRGPSTDTQYF.

This clone turned up a few times. The gene calls are TRBV14 and TRBJ2-3; D unclear. CDR3 size: 14 residues. V was trimmed by 0 bases and J by 6 bases, leaving 10 bases between them. CDR1 SGHDN and CDR2 FVKESK come from the germline V gene. This CDR3 reads CASSQDFARDTQYF. CDR3 coding DNA: TGTGCCAGCAGCCAAGATTTCGCGCGGGATACGCAGTATTTT.

The chain recombines TRBV5-1 with TRBJ1-1; TRBD1 matches at 8 bases. V lost 4 bases to trimming and J lost 4 bases; unmatched junction nucleotides: 9. The CDR3 sequence is 15 residues long. Germline V gene sequence: CDR1 SGHRS, CDR2 YFSETQ. CDR3 nucleotide sequence: TGCGCCAGCAGCATCTCAGGGGGCGGTGGCACTGAAGCTTTCTTT. It translates to CASSISGGGGTEAFF.

The chain uses TRBV18 and TRBJ2-2; no reliable D call. Per germline, CDR1 KGHSH and CDR2 LQKENI. The CDR3 has 14 amino acids. Trimming left V 6 bases short and J 4 bases short, with 12 bases between. CDR3 bases: TGTGCCAGCTCGCCGATTACTGGCACCGGGGAGCTGTTTTTT. Its protein is CASSPITGTGELFF.

This chain joins TRBV10-3 and TRBJ2-2; D not resolved. Germline V lookup: CDR1 ENHRY, CDR2 SYGVKD. The V end was cut by 4 bases, the J end by 5 bases, with 5 bases between. The CDR3 is made up of 12 amino acids. The CDR3 region has the DNA TGTGCCATCAGTGCTGCGACCGGGGAGCTGTTTTTT. The encoded protein is CAISAATGELFF.

This clone was seen once. The chain uses TRBV18 and TRBJ2-2, with TRBD1 matching 12 bases. The CDR3 runs 15 residues. Germline assignment: CDR1 KGHSH and CDR2 LQKENI. V was pared by 3 bases and J by 7 bases, with 3 bases of the junction left unmatched. The CDR3 is CASSPGTGGNGELFF. In nucleotides, the CDR3 is TGTGCCAGCTCACCTGGGACAGGGGGCAACGGGGAGCTGTTTTTT.

The J gene is TRBJ1-4, the V gene TRBV7-6; possible D gene TRBD1, 5 bases. This CDR3 is 15 amino acids long. The V gene lost 3 bases and the J gene lost 3 bases, with 11 bases spanning the gap. Germline lookup yields CDR1 SGHVS and CDR2 FNYEAQ. The CDR3 DNA sequence: TGTGCCAGCAGCTTGAGTGACAGCTCTAATGAAAAACTGTTTTTT. Its translation is CASSLSDSSNEKLFF.

The chain employs TRBV3-1 (or the pseudogene TRBV3-2) and TRBJ1-1, with D possibly TRBD1 on 5 matching bases. The V gene lost 5 bases and the J gene lost 1 base, with 11 bases spanning the gap. This CDR3 comprises 14 residues. Germline values: CDR1 LGHDT, CDR2 YNNKEL (reference sequence). The CDR3: CASSDGGGNTEAFF. CDR3 sequence (DNA): TGTGCCAGCAGCGATGGGGGGGGGAACACTGAAGCTTTCTTT.

This chain connects TRBV7-9 to TRBJ2-1, with TRBD1 identical over 7 bases. Germline-derived CDR1 and CDR2 are SEHNR and FQNEAQ (reference sequence). The junction had 10 bases not matched to a gene; V was cut back by 5 bases and J by 3 bases. The CDR3 extends over 16 amino acids. CDR3 DNA: TGTGCCAGCAGCCCCCTCACAGGGGATATCTACAATGAGCAGTTCTTC. Residues: CASSPLTGDIYNEQFF.

V usage is TRBV18 and J usage is TRBJ2-3; D may be TRBD2 (7 bases). From germline, CDR1 is KGHSH and CDR2 LQKENI. The CDR3 covers 12 residues. Between the trimmed V and J ends, which lost 6 bases and 4 bases, there was a span of 8 bases. The CDR3 nucleotides are TGTGCCAGCTCCGGGGGGCCAGATACGCAGTATTTT. It is translated as CASSGGPDTQYF.

V is TRBV19 and J is TRBJ1-4; D is unclear. The CDR3 contains 15 residues. Germline lookup yields CDR1 LNHDA and CDR2 SQIVND (reference sequence). Trimming pared 1 base from V and 3 bases from J, leaving 9 bases between. CDR3 amino acids: CASSIGAAANEKLFF. CDR3 DNA: TGTGCCAGTAGTATAGGGGCAGCAGCTAATGAAAAACTGTTTTTT.

This clone was observed a single time. The chain couples TRBV7-9 to TRBJ1-2, with 8 bases identical to TRBD1. The J segment lost 3 bases and the V segment lost 8 bases, leaving 11 bases of the junction unmatched. The CDR3 has 15 amino acids. Per germline, CDR1 SEHNR and CDR2 FQNEAQ (reference sequence). The chain's CDR3 is CASAGAAGGYYGYTF. The CDR3 coding sequence is TGTGCCAGCGCGGGCGCGGCAGGGGGCTACTATGGCTACACCTTC.

This sequence joins TRBV2 and TRBJ1-3; D is possibly TRBD1 (5 bases). The CDR3 has 16 residues. Per the germline V gene, CDR1 is SNHLY and CDR2 is FYNNEI. The V end lost 5 bases, the J end lost 0 bases, and 14 bases lay between the germline ends. The CDR3 coding sequence is TGTGCCAGCAGTACGGGACTGGGGAGCTCTGGAAACACCATATATTTT. This codes for CASSTGLGSSGNTIYF.

The CDR3 protein is CASSPTGGADTQYF. The DNA of the CDR3 is TGCGCCAGCAGCCCGACAGGGGGCGCGGATACGCAGTATTTT. J is TRBJ2-3 and V is TRBV5-1; TRBD1 matches at 10 bases. J gave up 6 bases and V 4 bases, and 5 bases lay outside the gene matches. Germline values: CDR1 SGHRS, CDR2 YFSETQ. This CDR3 contains 14 residues.

The chain links TRBV19 to TRBJ2-3; weak D call: TRBD1 (6 bases). Germline CDR1 LNHDA, CDR2 SQIVND (reference sequence). With 5 bases removed from V and 6 bases from J, the gap between germline ends came to 9 bases. The CDR3 has 12 amino acids. The CDR3 is CASSEQGDTQYF. The CDR3 DNA reads as TGTGCCAGTAGTGAACAGGGTGATACGCAGTATTTT.

The chain links TRBV6-6 to TRBJ2-2; 9 nucleotides match TRBD1. Germline V gene lookup returns CDR1 MNHNY and CDR2 SVGAGI (reference sequence). The CDR3 has 14 residues. Trimming took 7 bases from V and 6 from J; bases not matched to a gene: 6. In DNA, the CDR3 is TGTGCCAGCACTTCGGACAGGGGTGCCGGGGAGCTGTTTTTT. Encoded protein: CASTSDRGAGELFF.

The chain combines TRBV3-1 (or the pseudogene TRBV3-2) with TRBJ2-3; TRBD1 agrees at 8 bases. CDR1 is LGHDT and CDR2 is YNNKEL in the germline V gene (reference sequence). The CDR3 contains 16 residues. Trimming cost V 4 bases and J 1 base; bases outside gene matches: 7. The CDR3 nucleotides are TGTGCCAGCAGCCGGAGTCAGGGGGCGGGCACAGATACGCAGTATTTT. It encodes CASSRSQGAGTDTQYF.

This clone has just a few counts. The rearrangement joins TRBV4-2 to TRBJ2-2; TRBD2 might be the D (5 bases). Looked up from germline, CDR1 is LGHNA and CDR2 is YNFKEQ. The CDR3 has 14 residues. Trimming stripped 6 bases from V and 6 bases from J, with 14 bases between. CDR3 in amino acids: CASSRTRTPGELFF. The CDR3 coding sequence is TGTGCCAGCAGTCGTACTAGGACCCCCGGGGAGCTGTTTTTT.

This rearrangement joins TRBV6-5 to TRBJ1-3; no reliable D call. CDR1 is MNHEY, CDR2 SVGAGI, per germline. This CDR3 region has 12 residues. V lost 11 bases and J lost 8, with 16 bases in between. The CDR3 DNA follows: TGTGCCGTAGAACCGCGGATTGACACCATATATTTT. This encodes CAVEPRIDTIYF.

The rearrangement links TRBV30 to TRBJ2-7, with D unclear. CDR3 length: 14 amino acids. Germline assignment: CDR1 GTSNPN and CDR2 SVGIG (reference sequence). Trimming cost V 4 bases and J 2 bases, with 15 bases left between them. The chain's CDR3 is CAWTSLRGTYEQYF. In DNA, the CDR3 is TGTGCCTGGACCTCGCTCAGAGGTACCTACGAGCAGTACTTC. Full variable domain (rest looked up from reference TRBV30 and TRBJ2-7): SQTIHQWPATLVQPVGSPLSLECTVEGTSNPNLYWYRQAAGRGLQLLFYSVGIGQISSEVPQNLSASRPQDRQFILSSKKLLLSDSGFYLCAWTSLRGTYEQYFGPGTRLTVT.

This clone was seen only once. The rearrangement uses TRBV5-1 and TRBJ2-2; maybe TRBD2 (5 bases). Per the germline V gene, CDR1 is SGHRS and CDR2 is YFSETQ. Trimming took 1 base from V and 7 from J, leaving 17 bases between them. CDR3 length equals 16 residues. CDR3 sequence reads: CASSLSGSNGVGELFF. The DNA for the CDR3 is TGCGCCAGCAGCTTGTCGGGCTCGAACGGGGTCGGGGAGCTGTTTTTT.

The sample holds a few counts of this clone. This rearrangement joins TRBV5-1 to TRBJ2-7; no clear D. The CDR3 sequence is 14 residues long. V shed 4 bases and J shed 0 bases, with 11 bases lying between them. Germline V CDR1 and CDR2: SGHRS, YFSETQ. Written as DNA, the CDR3 is TGCGCCAGCAGCCCGACTGGTAGCTCCTACGAGCAGTACTTC. Its translation: CASSPTGSSYEQYF. The entire variable domain, with the rest obtained from reference TRBV5-1 and TRBJ2-7, is as follows: KAGVTQTPRYLIKTRGQQVTLSCSPISGHRSVSWYQQTPGQGLQFLFEYFSETQRNKGNFPGRFSGRQFSNSRSEMNVSTLELGDSALYLCASSPTGSSYEQYFGPGTRLTVT.

This clone appeared a few times. The rearrangement uses TRBV2 and TRBJ1-5; 9 bases line up with TRBD1. Germline assignment: CDR1 SNHLY and CDR2 FYNNEI. V was pared by 5 bases and J by 3 bases, with 5 bases of the junction left unmatched. This CDR3 is 15 amino acids long. CDR3 region: CASSQQGAVNQPQHF. The CDR3 region has the DNA TGTGCCAGCAGTCAACAGGGGGCCGTCAATCAGCCCCAGCATTTT. Full variable domain (rest looked up from reference TRBV2 and TRBJ1-5): EPEVTQTPSHQVTQMGQEVILRCVPISNHLYFYWYRQILGQKVEFLVSFYNNEISEKSEIFDDQFSVERPDGSNFTLKIRSTKLEDSAMYFCASSQQGAVNQPQHFGDGTRLSIL.